The 14 T cell receptor beta chains in this list originate from one sample, sequenced in a study of vaccination and CD4 T cells after COVID-19. The treatment here: approximately nine-day PBMC culture with coronavirus spike peptide pools or control peptides (ViraFEST assay). These receptors lack a known antigen. Sequencing of cultured CD4+ T cell DNA used the Oncomine TCR Beta short-read assay. TCRdb redid the calling of the PCR reads with MiXCR, one entry per CDR3 protein. The sample has several thousand distinct CDR3 sequences, less than 25% seen once. The specimen was CD4+ T cells from blood, cultured in vitro. These receptors originate from a human donor who had recovered from COVID-19.

The rearrangement joins TRBV7-2 to TRBJ1-1; no clear D gene. The V gene's germline CDR1 is SGHTA and CDR2 FQGNSA. The V end was cut by 1 base, the J end by 0 bases, with 9 bases between. This CDR3 has 15 amino acids. The CDR3 loop reads CASSLGPVMNTEAFF. The DNA of the CDR3 is TGTGCCAGCAGCTTAGGACCAGTGATGAACACTGAAGCTTTCTTT.

The chain links TRBV5-4 to TRBJ2-2, with 7 bases fitting TRBD1. Losses at the gene ends were 4 bases for V and 1 base for J; bases not matched to a gene: 4. CDR3 size: 15 residues. The germline gives CDR1 SGHNT, CDR2 YYREEE (reference sequence). The CDR3: CASSPGQVNTGELFF. DNA of the CDR3: TGTGCCAGCAGCCCCGGACAGGTGAACACCGGGGAGCTGTTTTTT.

This clonotype was counted a few times. V and J are TRBV4-2 and TRBJ2-1; D gene ambiguous. The CDR3 spans 11 residues. The germline V gene encodes CDR1 LGHNA and CDR2 YNFKEQ. Trimming shortened V by 2 bases and J by 8 bases, and 4 bases separated the two germline ends. The CDR3 DNA follows: TGTGCCAGCAGCCAACGGTATGAGCAGTTCTTC. Protein sequence: CASSQRYEQFF.

This clonotype appeared a few times. The chain employs TRBV12-3 or TRBV12-4 and TRBJ1-5; D gene ambiguous. Between the trimmed V and J ends, which lost 2 bases and 1 base, there was a span of 9 bases. The CDR3 is 15 residues long. The CDR3 coding sequence is TGTGCCAGCAGTTTAAAGGGAGGAAGCAATCAGCCCCAGCATTTT. It codes for CASSLKGGSNQPQHF.

This clonotype was counted only a few times. The chain carries TRBV19 and TRBJ1-6; D is perhaps TRBD1 (6 bases). The V gene's germline CDR1 is LNHDA and CDR2 SQIVND (reference sequence). Trimming took 7 bases from V and 7 from J, leaving 17 bases between them. The CDR3 length is 15 residues. Here the CDR3 DNA reads TGTGCCAGTACTTTTAAGGGACAAATCAATTCACCCCTCCACTTT. It specifies CASTFKGQINSPLHF.

The chain recombines TRBV5-5 with TRBJ1-6, with D possibly matching TRBD1 (6 bases). CDR1 is SGHKS and CDR2 is YYEKEE in the germline V gene (reference sequence). This CDR3 is 14 amino acids long. The germline V and J ends were trimmed by 6 bases and 7 bases, with 14 bases remaining between them. CDR3 sequence (DNA): TGTGCCAGCACAAACAGGGAGGACAATTCACCCCTCCACTTT. This translates into CASTNREDNSPLHF.

In its sample, this clonotype ranks as medium-sized. The chain couples TRBV12-3 or TRBV12-4 to TRBJ1-2; TRBD1 agrees at 7 bases. The V and J ends lost 6 bases and 4 bases, in that order; junction bases with no gene match: 8. CDR3 length equals 14 residues. The chain's CDR3 is CASRQTGLGYGYTF. CDR3 bases: TGTGCCAGCAGGCAGACAGGGTTGGGCTATGGCTACACCTTC.

This clonotype is labeled as hyperexpanded. The rearrangement uses TRBV5-1 and TRBJ1-1; D is possibly TRBD1 (6 bases). The germline V and J ends were trimmed by 4 bases and 7 bases, with 17 bases remaining between them. CDR1 SGHRS and CDR2 YFSETQ come from the germline V gene. CDR3 length: 14 residues. The chain's CDR3 is CASSASTGSIEAFF. The CDR3 nucleotides read TGCGCCAGCAGCGCCTCGACAGGATCGATTGAAGCTTTCTTT.

The CDR3 is CASSPANNNSPLHF. The CDR3 bases are TGTGCCAGTAGTCCCGCGAATAATAATTCACCCCTCCACTTT. The rearrangement links TRBV19 to TRBJ1-6; D unresolved. Germline values: CDR1 LNHDA, CDR2 SQIVND (reference sequence). Trimming cost V 5 bases and J 5 bases, with 10 bases left between them. This CDR3 comprises 14 residues.

The chain employs TRBV19 and TRBJ1-2; weak D call: TRBD1 (6 bases). CDR3 length equals 16 residues. The V gene lost 3 bases and the J gene lost 8 bases, with 22 bases spanning the gap. Germline loops: CDR1 LNHDA, CDR2 SQIVND (reference sequence). In DNA, the CDR3 is TGTGCCAGTAGTATTAGCCTCGCCAGGGGTTCATCGGGCTACACCTTC. Protein sequence: CASSISLARGSSGYTF.

By share of the sample, this clonotype is medium-sized (0.01 to 0.1%). V gene TRBV20-1 combines with J gene TRBJ2-5; TRBD1 might be the D (5 bases). This CDR3 is built from 14 residues. The V gene lost 2 bases and the J gene lost 1 base, with 11 bases spanning the gap. Germline-derived CDR1 and CDR2 are DFQATT and SNEGSKA (reference sequence). The CDR3 sequence: CSARTGASQETQYF. The CDR3 nucleotides are TGCAGTGCTAGAACAGGTGCTAGCCAAGAGACCCAGTACTTC.

V gene TRBV18 combines with J gene TRBJ1-1, with a possible D match to TRBD1 (5 bases). CDR1 is KGHSH, CDR2 LQKENI, per germline. Trimming pared 3 bases from V and 3 bases from J, leaving 11 bases between. The CDR3 contains 14 residues. Here the CDR3 DNA reads TGTGCCAGCTCACCCAGGGTGGGGTACACTGAAGCTTTCTTT. Residues: CASSPRVGYTEAFF.

The chain employs TRBV12-5 and TRBJ2-3; possibly TRBD2 for D (6 bases). Germline V gene lookup returns CDR1 LGHNT and CDR2 FRNRAP. The CDR3 consists of 14 residues. V dropped 7 bases and J dropped 3 bases, with 14 bases sitting between them. The CDR3 bases are TGTGCTAGTGTGCCAGGGACTGGGACAGATACGCAGTATTTT. Translation: CASVPGTGTDTQYF.

This clonotype came up a few times. V is TRBV6-5 and J is TRBJ2-3; D is uncertain. V was clipped by 4 bases and J by 0 bases, with 2 bases between them. Germline loops: CDR1 MNHEY, CDR2 SVGAGI. This CDR3 region has 12 residues. The DNA of the CDR3 is TGTGCCAGCAGTTCCAGCACAGATACGCAGTATTTT. Translating it yields CASSSSTDTQYF.